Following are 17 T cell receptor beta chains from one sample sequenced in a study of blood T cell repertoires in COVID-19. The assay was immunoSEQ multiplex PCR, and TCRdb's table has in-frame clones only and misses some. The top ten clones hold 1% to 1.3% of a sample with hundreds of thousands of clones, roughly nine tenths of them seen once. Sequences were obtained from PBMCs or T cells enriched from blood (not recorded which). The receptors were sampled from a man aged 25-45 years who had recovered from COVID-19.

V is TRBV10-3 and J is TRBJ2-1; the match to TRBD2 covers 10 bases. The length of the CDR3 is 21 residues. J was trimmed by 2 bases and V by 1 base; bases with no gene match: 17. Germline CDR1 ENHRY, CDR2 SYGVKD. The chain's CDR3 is CAISELWASGSTTGPYNEQFF. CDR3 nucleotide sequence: TGTGCCATCAGTGAGTTGTGGGCTAGCGGGAGCACCACAGGCCCCTACAATGAGCAGTTCTTC.

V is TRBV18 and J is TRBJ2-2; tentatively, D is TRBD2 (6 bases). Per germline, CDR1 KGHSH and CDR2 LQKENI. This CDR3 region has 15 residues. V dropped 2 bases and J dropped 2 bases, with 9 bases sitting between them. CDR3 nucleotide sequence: TGTGCCAGCTCACCAGACGGGAGCAACACCGGGGAGCTGTTTTTT. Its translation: CASSPDGSNTGELFF.

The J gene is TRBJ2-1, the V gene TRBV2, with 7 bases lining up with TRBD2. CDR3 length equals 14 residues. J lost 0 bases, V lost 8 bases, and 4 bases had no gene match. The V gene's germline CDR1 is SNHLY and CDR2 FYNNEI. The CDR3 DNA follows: TGTGCCAGCCTTAGCGGGCACTCCTACAATGAGCAGTTCTTC. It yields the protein CASLSGHSYNEQFF.

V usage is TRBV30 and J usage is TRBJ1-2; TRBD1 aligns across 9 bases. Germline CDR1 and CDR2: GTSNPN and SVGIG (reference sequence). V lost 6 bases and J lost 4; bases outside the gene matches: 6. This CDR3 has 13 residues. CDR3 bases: TGTGCCTGCACAGGGGGCTTGAGCTATGGCTACACCTTC. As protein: CACTGGLSYGYTF.

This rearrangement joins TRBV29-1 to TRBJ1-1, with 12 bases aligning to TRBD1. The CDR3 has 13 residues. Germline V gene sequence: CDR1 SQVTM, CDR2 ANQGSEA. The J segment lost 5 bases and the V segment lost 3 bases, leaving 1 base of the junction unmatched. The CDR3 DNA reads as TGCAGCGTTGAGGGACAGGGGGCAACTGAAGCTTTCTTT. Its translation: CSVEGQGATEAFF.

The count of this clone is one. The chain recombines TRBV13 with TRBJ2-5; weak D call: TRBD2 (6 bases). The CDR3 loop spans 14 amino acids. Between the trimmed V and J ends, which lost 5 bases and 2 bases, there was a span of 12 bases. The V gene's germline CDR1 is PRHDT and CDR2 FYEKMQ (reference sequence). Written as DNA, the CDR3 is TGTGCCAGCAGCAAACGGGGACTGCAAGAGACCCAGTACTTC. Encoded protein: CASSKRGLQETQYF.

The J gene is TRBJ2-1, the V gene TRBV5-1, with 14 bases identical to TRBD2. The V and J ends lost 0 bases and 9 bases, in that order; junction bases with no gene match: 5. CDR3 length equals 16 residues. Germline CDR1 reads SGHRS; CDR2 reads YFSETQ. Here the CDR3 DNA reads TGCGCCAGCAGCTTGGGACTAGCGGGAGGGCCTGGTGAGCAGTTCTTC. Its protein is CASSLGLAGGPGEQFF.

CDR3 amino acids: CASTRAGTGPYEQYF. DNA for the CDR3: TGTGCCAGCACCCGCGCCGGGACAGGGCCCTACGAGCAGTACTTC. This sequence joins TRBV5-8 and TRBJ2-7, with 9 bases matching TRBD1. Germline V lookup: CDR1 SGHTS, CDR2 YDEGEE. CDR3 length: 15 amino acids. J gave up 2 bases and V 6 bases, and 9 bases lay outside the gene matches.

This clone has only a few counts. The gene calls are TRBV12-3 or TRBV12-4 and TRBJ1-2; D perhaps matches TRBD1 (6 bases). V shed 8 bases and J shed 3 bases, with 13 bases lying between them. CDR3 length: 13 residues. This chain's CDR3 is CASLAGGHYGYTF. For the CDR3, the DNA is TGTGCCAGCCTGGCGGGGGGCCACTATGGCTACACCTTC.

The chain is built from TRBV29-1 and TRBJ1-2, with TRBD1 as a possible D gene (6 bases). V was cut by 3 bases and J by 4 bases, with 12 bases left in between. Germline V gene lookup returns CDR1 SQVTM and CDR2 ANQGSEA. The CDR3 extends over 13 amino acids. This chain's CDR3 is CSVDRSRGYGYTF. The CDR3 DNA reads TGCAGCGTTGATCGCTCCAGGGGCTATGGCTACACCTTC. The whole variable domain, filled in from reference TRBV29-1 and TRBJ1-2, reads SAVISQKPSRDICQRGTSLTIQCQVDSQVTMMFWYRQQPGQSLTLIATANQGSEATYESGFVIDKFPISRPNLTFSTLTVSNMSPEDSSIYLCSVDRSRGYGYTFGSGTRLTVV.

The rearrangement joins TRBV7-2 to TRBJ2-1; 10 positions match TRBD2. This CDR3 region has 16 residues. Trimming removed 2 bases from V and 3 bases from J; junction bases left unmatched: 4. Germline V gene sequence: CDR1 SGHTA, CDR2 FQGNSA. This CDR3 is CASSLPTSGIYNEQFF. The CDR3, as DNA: TGTGCCAGCAGCTTACCTACTAGCGGGATCTACAATGAGCAGTTCTTC.

The CDR3 nucleotides read TGTGCCAGCAGGCATTTCGGGGGTGGCGAAAAACTGTTTTTT. The encoded protein is CASRHFGGGEKLFF. The chain uses TRBV7-9 and TRBJ1-4; possibly TRBD1 for D (5 bases). CDR3 length equals 14 residues. With 6 bases removed from V and 8 bases from J, the gap between germline ends came to 16 bases. Per the germline V gene, CDR1 is SEHNR and CDR2 is FQNEAQ (reference sequence).

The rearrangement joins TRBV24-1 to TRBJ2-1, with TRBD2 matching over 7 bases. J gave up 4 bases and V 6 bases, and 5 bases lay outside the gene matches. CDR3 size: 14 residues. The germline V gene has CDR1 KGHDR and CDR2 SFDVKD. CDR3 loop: CATSPASGYNEQFF. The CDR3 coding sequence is TGTGCCACCAGTCCAGCTAGCGGTTACAATGAGCAGTTCTTC.

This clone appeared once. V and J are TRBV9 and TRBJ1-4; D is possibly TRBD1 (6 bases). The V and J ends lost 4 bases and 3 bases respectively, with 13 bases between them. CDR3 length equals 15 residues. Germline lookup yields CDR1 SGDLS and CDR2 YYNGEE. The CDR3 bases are TGTGCCAGCAGCCTACAGGGAGGGGCTAATGAAAAACTGTTTTTT. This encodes CASSLQGGANEKLFF. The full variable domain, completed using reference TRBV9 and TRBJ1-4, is DSGVTQTPKHLITATGQRVTLRCSPRSGDLSVYWYQQSLDQGLQFLIQYYNGEERAKGNILERFSAQQFPDLHSELNLSSLELGDSALYFCASSLQGGANEKLFFGSGTQLSVL.

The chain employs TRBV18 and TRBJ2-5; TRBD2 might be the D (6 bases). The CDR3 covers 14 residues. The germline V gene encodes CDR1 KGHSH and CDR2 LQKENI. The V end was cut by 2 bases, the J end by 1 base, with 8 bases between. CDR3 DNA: TGTGCCAGCTCACCAGGGGAGGTCCAAGAGACCCAGTACTTC. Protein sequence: CASSPGEVQETQYF.

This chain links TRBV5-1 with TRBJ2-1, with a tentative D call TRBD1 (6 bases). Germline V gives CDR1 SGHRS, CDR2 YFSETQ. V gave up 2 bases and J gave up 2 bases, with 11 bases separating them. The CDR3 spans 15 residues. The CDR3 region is CASSFRGDTYNEQFF. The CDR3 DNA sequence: TGCGCCAGCAGCTTTCGAGGGGACACCTACAATGAGCAGTTCTTC. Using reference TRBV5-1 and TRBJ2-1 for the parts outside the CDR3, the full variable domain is KAGVTQTPRYLIKTRGQQVTLSCSPISGHRSVSWYQQTPGQGLQFLFEYFSETQRNKGNFPGRFSGRQFSNSRSEMNVSTLELGDSALYLCASSFRGDTYNEQFFGPGTRLTVL.

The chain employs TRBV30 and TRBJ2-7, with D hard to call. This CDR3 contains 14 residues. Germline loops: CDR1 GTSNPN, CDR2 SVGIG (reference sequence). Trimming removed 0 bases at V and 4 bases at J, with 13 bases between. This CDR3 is CAWSVRLAPYEQYF. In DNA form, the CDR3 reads TGTGCCTGGAGTGTTCGATTGGCCCCTTACGAGCAGTACTTC.